The 2 T cell receptor beta chains listed next were all sequenced from one sample in a study of CD8 T cells in ankylosing spondylitis. One entry per CDR3 protein results from TCRdb running MiXCR on the 5' RACE reads. The data show about 24,000 distinct CDR3 sequences, roughly 13% seen once. The sequencing sample was made of blood. The receptor source for this set is a male donor with ankylosing spondylitis or in good health (not recorded which).

The genes are TRBV7-9 and TRBJ2-1, with 7 bases that match TRBD1. CDR3 length: 16 residues. Looked up from germline, CDR1 is SEHNR and CDR2 is FQNEAQ (reference sequence). Unmatched junction bases numbered 8, after V lost 5 bases and J lost 1 base. CDR3 region: CASSPPGTASYNEQFF. The CDR3 DNA reads TGTGCCAGCAGCCCCCCCGGGACAGCGTCCTACAATGAGCAGTTCTTC. Full variable domain (missing parts from reference TRBV7-9 and TRBJ2-1): DTGVSQNPRHKITKRGQNVTFRCDPISEHNRLYWYRQTLGQGPEFLTYFQNEAQLEKSRLLSDRFSAERPKGSFSTLEIQRTEQGDSAMYLCASSPPGTASYNEQFFGPGTRLTVL.

Turning to this clonotype: The junction does not match germline at one end; this may be a read error. V gene TRBV2 combines with J gene TRBJ2-7, with D possibly being TRBD1 (5 bases). There are 12 residues in the CDR3. The germline V gene has CDR1 SNHLY and CDR2 FYNNEI. The CDR3 DNA sequence: TGTGCCAGCATTCAGGGTCGGTACGAGCTGTACTTC. Translation gives CASIQGRYELYF.